This TCR beta chain was profiled in a study of CD8 T cells in ankylosing spondylitis. Findings of the study overall: For ankylosing spondylitis blood, a TCR beta motif of 7 or 8 highly homologous variants appeared characteristic. Reactive arthritis synovial fluid and blood were previously reported to contain some motif variants. As reported, disease-linked clones showed significant enrichment in matched ankylosing spondylitis synovial fluid.

Library preparation for TCR beta used quantitative 5'-RACE with molecular barcodes. Each CDR3 protein gets one entry after TCRdb re-called the 5' RACE reads with MiXCR. The sample has about 400,000 distinct CDR3 sequences, more than 20% seen once; the top ten hold 15% to 20%. A word on this clonotype: Its antigen remains unidentified.

V was clipped by 0 bases and J by 1 base, with 12 bases between them. In germline, CDR1 is SGHAT, CDR2 FQNNGV. The CDR3 runs to 17 residues. The sequenced material came from blood, either unsorted or a sorted T cell fraction (not recorded which). The gene calls are TRBV11-2 and TRBJ2-2; D unresolved. This clonotype was obtained from a male donor with ankylosing spondylitis. CDR3 sequence: CASSLESVAVNTGELFF. In nucleotides, the CDR3 is TGTGCCAGCAGCTTAGAATCGGTGGCAGTGAACACCGGGGAGCTGTTTTTT. Together with reference TRBV11-2 and TRBJ2-2, the CDR3 gives the full variable domain: EAGVAQSPRYKIIEKRQSVAFWCNPISGHATLYWYQQILGQGPKLLIQFQNNGVVDDSQLPKDRFSAERLKGVDSTLKIQPAKLEDSAVYLCASSLESVAVNTGELFFGEGSRLTVL.